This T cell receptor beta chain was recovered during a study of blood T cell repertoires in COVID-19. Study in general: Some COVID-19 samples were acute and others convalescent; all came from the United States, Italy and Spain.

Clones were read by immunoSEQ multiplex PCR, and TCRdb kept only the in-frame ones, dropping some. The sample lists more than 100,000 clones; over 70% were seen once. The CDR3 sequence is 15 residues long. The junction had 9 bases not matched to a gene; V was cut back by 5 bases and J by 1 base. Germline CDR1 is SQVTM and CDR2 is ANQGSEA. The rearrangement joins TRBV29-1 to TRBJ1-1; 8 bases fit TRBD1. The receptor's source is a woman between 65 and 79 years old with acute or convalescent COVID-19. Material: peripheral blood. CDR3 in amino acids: CSVSGGTGSNTEAFF. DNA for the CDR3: TGCAGCGTTTCAGGCGGGACAGGCTCGAACACTGAAGCTTTCTTT.